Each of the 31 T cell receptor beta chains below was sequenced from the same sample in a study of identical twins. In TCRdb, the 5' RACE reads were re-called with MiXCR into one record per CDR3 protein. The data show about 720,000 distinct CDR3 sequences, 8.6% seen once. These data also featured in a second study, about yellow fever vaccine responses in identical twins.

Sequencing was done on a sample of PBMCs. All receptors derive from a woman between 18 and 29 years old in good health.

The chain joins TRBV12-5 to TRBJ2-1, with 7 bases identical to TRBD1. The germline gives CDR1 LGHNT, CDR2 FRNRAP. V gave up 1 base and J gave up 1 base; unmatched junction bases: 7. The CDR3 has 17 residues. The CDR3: CASGLALDRDSYNEQFF. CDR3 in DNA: TGTGCTAGTGGTTTGGCCCTCGACAGGGATTCCTACAATGAGCAGTTCTTC.

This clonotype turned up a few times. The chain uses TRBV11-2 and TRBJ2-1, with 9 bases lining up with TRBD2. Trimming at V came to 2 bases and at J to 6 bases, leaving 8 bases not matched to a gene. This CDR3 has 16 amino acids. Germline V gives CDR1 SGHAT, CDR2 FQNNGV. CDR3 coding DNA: TGTGCCAGCAGCTTAAGAGGTCGCGGGGGGGCCAATGAGCAGTTCTTC. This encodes CASSLRGRGGANEQFF.

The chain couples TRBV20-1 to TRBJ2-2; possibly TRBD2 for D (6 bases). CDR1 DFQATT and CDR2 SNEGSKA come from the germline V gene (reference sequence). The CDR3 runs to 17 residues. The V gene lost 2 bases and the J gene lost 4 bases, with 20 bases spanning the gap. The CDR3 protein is CSARNAGRGAGTGELFF. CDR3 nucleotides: TGCAGTGCTAGAAACGCTGGACGGGGAGCGGGCACCGGGGAGCTGTTTTTT.

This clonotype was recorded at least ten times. The CDR3 reads CASSPRLASSNEQFF. The CDR3 DNA reads as TGTGCCAGCAGCCCGAGACTAGCCTCGTCCAATGAGCAGTTCTTC. This chain links TRBV7-9 with TRBJ2-1, with 7 bases lining up with TRBD2. This CDR3 is built from 15 residues. Looked up from germline, CDR1 is SEHNR and CDR2 is FQNEAQ (reference sequence). V gave up 5 bases and J gave up 6 bases; unmatched junction bases: 10.

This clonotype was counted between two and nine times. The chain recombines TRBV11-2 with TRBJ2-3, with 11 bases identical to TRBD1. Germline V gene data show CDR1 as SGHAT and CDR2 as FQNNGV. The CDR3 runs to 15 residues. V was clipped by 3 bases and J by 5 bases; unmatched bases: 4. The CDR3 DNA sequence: TGTGCCAGCAGCTTCCGGACAGGGGGCAGAGATACGCAGTATTTT. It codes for CASSFRTGGRDTQYF.

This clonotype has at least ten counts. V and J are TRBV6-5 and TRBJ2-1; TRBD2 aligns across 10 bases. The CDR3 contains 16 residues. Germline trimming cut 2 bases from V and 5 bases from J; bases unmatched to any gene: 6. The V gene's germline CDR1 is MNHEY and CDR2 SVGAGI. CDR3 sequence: CASSYGTSGDNNEQFF. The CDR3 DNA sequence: TGTGCCAGCAGTTACGGTACTAGCGGGGATAACAATGAGCAGTTCTTC.

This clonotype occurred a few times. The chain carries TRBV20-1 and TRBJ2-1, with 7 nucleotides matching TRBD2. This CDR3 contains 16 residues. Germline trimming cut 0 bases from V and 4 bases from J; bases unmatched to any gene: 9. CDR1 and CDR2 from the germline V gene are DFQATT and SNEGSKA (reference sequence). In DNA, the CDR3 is TGCAGTGCTAGAGATCTACCGACTAGCAGATACAATGAGCAGTTCTTC. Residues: CSARDLPTSRYNEQFF.

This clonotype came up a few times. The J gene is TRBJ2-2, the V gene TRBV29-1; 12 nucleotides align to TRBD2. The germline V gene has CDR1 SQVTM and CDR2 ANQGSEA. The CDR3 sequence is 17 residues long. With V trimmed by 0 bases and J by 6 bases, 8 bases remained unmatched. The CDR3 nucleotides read TGCAGCGTTGAAGATGGAGGACTAGCGGGACGGGCCGGGGAGCTGTTTTTT. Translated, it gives CSVEDGGLAGRAGELFF.

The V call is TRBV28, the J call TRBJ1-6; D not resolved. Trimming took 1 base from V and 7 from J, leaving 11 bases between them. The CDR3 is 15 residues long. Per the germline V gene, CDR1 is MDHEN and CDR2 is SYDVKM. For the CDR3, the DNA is TGTGCCAGCAGTTTATTCATAGCGGGGAATTCACCCCTCCACTTT. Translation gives CASSLFIAGNSPLHF.

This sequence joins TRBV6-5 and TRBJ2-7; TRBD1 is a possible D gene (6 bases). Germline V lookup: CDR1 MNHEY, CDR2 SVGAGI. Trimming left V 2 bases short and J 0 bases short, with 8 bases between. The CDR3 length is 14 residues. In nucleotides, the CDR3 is TGTGCCAGCAGTTACGACAGGTACTCCTACGAGCAGTACTTC. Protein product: CASSYDRYSYEQYF.

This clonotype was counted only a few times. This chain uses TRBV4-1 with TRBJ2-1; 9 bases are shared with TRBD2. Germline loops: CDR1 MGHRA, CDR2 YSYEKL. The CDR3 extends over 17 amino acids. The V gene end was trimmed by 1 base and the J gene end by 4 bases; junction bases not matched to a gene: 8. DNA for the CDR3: TGCGCCAGCAGCCAAGGCCGTGGCGGGGGGGCTTACAATGAGCAGTTCTTC. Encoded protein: CASSQGRGGGAYNEQFF.

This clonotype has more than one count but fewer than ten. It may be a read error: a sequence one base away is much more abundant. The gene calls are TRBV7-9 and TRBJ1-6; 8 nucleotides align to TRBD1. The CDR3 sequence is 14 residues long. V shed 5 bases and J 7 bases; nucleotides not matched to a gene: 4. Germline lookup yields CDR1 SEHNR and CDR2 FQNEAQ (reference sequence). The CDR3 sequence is CASSQPGGNSPLHF. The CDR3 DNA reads TGTGCCAGCAGCCAGCCAGGGGGCAATTCACCCCTCCACTTT.

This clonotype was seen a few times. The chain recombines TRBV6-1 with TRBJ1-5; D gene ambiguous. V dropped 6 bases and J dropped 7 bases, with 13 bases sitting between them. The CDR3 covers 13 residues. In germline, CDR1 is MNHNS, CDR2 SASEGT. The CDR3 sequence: CASSSRVAQPQHF. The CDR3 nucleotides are TGTGCCAGCAGCTCCCGGGTTGCGCAGCCCCAGCATTTT.

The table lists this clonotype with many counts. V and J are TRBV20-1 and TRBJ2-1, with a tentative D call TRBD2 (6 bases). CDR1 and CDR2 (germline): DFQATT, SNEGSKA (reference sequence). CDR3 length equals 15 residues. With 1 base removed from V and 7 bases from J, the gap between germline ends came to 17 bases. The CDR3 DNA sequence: TGCAGTGCTAGAGTTGGGGGAGGACCAGGGAATGAGCAGTTCTTC. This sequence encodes CSARVGGGPGNEQFF.

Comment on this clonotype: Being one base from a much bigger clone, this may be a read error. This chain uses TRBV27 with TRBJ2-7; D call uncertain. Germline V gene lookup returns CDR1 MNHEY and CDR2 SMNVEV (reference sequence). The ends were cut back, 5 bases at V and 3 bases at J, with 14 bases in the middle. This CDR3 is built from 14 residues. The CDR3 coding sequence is TGTGCCAGCAGTGTCTATGCTCCCCGCTACGAGCAGTACTTC. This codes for CASSVYAPRYEQYF.

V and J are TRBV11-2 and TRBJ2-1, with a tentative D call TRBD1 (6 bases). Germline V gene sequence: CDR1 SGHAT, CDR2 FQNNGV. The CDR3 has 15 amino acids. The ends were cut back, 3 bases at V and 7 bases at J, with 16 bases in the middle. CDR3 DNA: TGTGCCAGCAGCTTGATCAGGGGACGTACGAATGAGCAGTTCTTC. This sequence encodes CASSLIRGRTNEQFF.

This CDR3 reads CASTDPSGANVLTF. The CDR3 region has the DNA TGCGCCAGCACGGACCCCTCTGGGGCCAACGTCCTGACTTTC. This rearrangement joins TRBV5-1 to TRBJ2-6; D not resolved. The germline V and J ends were trimmed by 6 bases and 0 bases, with 7 bases remaining between them. Germline V CDR1 and CDR2: SGHRS, YFSETQ. CDR3 length: 14 amino acids.

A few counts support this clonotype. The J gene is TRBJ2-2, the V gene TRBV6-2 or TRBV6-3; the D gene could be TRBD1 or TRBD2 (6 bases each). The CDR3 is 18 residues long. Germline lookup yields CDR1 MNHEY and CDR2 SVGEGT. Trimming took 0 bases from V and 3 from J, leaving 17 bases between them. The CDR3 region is CASSYSKVEGGYTGELFF. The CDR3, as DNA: TGTGCCAGCAGTTACTCGAAGGTGGAGGGGGGTTACACCGGGGAGCTGTTTTTT.

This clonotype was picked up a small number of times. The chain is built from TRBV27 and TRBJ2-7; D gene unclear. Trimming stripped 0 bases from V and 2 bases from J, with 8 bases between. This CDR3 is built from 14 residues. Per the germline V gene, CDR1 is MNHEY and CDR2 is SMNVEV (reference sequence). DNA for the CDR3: TGTGCCAGCAGTTTATCGGGCAACGCCTACGAGCAGTACTTC. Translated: CASSLSGNAYEQYF.

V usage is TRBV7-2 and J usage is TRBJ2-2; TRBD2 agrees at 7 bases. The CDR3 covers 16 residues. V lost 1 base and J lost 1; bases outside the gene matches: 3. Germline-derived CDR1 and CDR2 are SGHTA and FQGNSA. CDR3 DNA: TGTGCCAGCAGCTTAGGCGGGAGTTGGAACACCGGGGAGCTGTTTTTT. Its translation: CASSLGGSWNTGELFF.

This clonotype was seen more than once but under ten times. The CDR3 nucleotides read TGCAGCGTTGAACTAAGACTAGCGGGGCAAGAGACCCAGTACTTC. Encoded protein: CSVELRLAGQETQYF. The V gene is TRBV29-1, the J gene TRBJ2-5; TRBD2 matches 11 bases. Trimming at V came to 2 bases and at J to 2 bases, leaving 4 bases not matched to a gene. The germline CDR1 and CDR2 sequences are SQVTM and ANQGSEA. The CDR3 contains 15 residues. Drawing the rest from reference TRBV29-1 and TRBJ2-5, the complete variable domain is SAVISQKPSRDICQRGTSLTIQCQVDSQVTMMFWYRQQPGQSLTLIATANQGSEATYESGFVIDKFPISRPNLTFSTLTVSNMSPEDSSIYLCSVELRLAGQETQYFGPGTRLLVL.

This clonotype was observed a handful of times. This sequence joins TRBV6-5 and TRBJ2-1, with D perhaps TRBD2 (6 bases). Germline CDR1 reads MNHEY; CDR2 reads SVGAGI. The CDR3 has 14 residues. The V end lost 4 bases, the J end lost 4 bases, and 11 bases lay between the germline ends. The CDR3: CASSSQGLYNEQFF. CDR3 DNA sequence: TGTGCCAGCAGTTCCCAGGGACTTTACAATGAGCAGTTCTTC.

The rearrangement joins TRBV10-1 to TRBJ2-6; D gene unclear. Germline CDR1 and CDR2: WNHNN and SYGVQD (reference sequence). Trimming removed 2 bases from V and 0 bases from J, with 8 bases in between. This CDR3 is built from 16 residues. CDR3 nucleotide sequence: TGCGCCAGCAGTGAGGCACAGTCCTCTGGGGCCAACGTCCTGACTTTC. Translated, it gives CASSEAQSSGANVLTF.

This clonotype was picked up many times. CDR3 bases: TGTGCCAGCAGCTTAACGTCGACTACAGATACGCAGTATTTT. Its protein product is CASSLTSTTDTQYF. V usage is TRBV7-3 and J usage is TRBJ2-3; no clear D gene. Germline-derived CDR1 and CDR2 are SGHTA and FQGTGA. The V end was cut by 0 bases, the J end by 3 bases, with 7 bases between. The CDR3 has 14 residues.

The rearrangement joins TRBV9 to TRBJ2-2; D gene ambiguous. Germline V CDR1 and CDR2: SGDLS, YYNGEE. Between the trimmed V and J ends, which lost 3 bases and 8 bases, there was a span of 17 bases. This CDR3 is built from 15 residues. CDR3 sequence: CASSGSWGLSGELFF. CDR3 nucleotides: TGTGCCAGCAGCGGTAGTTGGGGTTTGAGTGGGGAGCTGTTTTTT.

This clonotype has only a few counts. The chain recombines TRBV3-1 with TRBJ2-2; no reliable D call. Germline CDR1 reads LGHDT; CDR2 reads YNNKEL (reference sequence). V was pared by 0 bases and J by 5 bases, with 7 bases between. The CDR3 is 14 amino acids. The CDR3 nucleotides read TGTGCCAGCAGCCAAGAGTTGAGGACCGGGGAGCTGTTTTTT. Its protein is CASSQELRTGELFF.

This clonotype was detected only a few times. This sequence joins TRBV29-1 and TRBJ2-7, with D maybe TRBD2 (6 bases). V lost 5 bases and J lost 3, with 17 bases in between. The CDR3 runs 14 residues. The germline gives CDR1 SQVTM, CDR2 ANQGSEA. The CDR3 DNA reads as TGCAGCGTTTCCACCGGGAGCAGGTACTACGAGCAGTACTTC. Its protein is CSVSTGSRYYEQYF.

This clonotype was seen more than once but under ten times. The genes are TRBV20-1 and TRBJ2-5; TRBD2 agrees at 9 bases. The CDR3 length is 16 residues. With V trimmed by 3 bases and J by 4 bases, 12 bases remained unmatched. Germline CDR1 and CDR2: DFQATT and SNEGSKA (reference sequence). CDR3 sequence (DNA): TGCAGTGCTAGCGGGCCTAGCGGGGCCGGGCGAGAGACCCAGTACTTC. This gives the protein CSASGPSGAGRETQYF.

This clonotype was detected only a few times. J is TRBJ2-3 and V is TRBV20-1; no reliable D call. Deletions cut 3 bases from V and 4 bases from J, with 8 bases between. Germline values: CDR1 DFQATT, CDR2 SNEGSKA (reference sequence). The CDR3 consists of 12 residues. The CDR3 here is CSASSGPDTQYF. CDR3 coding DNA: TGCAGTGCTAGTTCCGGGCCAGATACGCAGTATTTT.

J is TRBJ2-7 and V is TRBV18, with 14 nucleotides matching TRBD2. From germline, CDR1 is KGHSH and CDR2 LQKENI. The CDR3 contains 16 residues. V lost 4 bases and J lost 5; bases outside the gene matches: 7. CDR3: CASSLGTSGSHDEQYF. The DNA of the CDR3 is TGTGCCAGCTCACTAGGGACTAGCGGGAGCCATGACGAGCAGTACTTC.

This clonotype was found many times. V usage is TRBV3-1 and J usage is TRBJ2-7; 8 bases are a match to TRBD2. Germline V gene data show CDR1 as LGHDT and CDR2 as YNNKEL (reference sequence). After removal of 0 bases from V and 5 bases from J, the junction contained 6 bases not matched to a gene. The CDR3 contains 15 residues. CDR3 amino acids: CASSQDPSGGNEQYF. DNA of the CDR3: TGTGCCAGCAGCCAAGATCCGAGCGGGGGCAACGAGCAGTACTTC.